This T cell receptor (beta chain) appears in the sequencing data of a study of cytomegalovirus exposure and HLA in healthy donors. Germline V gives CDR1 SGHDT, CDR2 YYEEEE. Trimming removed 4 bases from V and 9 bases from J, with 14 bases in between. This CDR3 is built from 14 residues. Both 60 Vbeta primers and 13 Jbeta primers went into the PCR. This table comes from immunoSEQ multiplex PCR, and its TCRdb copy is limited to in-frame clones, with some not included. The data contain some 190,000 clones, around 85% of them singletons. The sample comprised PBMCs. The TCR originated in a man younger than 35 in good health and CMV-seronegative. The V call is TRBV5-6, the J call TRBJ1-6, with D hard to call. The CDR3 region is CASSGPRLASPLHF. The CDR3 DNA follows: TGTGCCAGCAGCGGGCCAAGGTTGGCTTCACCCCTCCACTTT.